The following is a T cell receptor beta chain sequence with its context. Antigen specificity is unknown. Naive and memory CD4+ T cells came from enriched cryopreserved PBMCs. Germline values: CDR1 SGHAT, CDR2 FQNNGV. CDR3 length equals 13 residues. V was clipped by 5 bases and J by 6 bases, with 14 bases between them. This sample was included in a study of CD4 T cells in relation to SARS-CoV-2 and coronaviruses. Study at large: A couple of subjects were Hispanic; patients were roughly 8 males and a few females. Broader study findings: SARS-CoV-2-driven expansion was significantly weaker in crossreactive than monoreactive clones.

TCRdb's copy holds only in-frame clones and misses some; the assay was immunoSEQ multiplex PCR. The top ten hold 3.1% of the sample, which has 40,000 or so clones, approximately 85% seen once. The sample was memory CD4+ T cells from PBMCs. The clonotype comes from an adult with COVID-19. The genes are TRBV11-2 and TRBJ2-7; D ambiguous. CDR3 in DNA: TGTGCCAGCAGCGCCTTCGGTAGGTCCGAGCAGTACTTC. This gives the protein CASSAFGRSEQYF. The full variable domain, in which reference TRBV11-2 and TRBJ2-7 provide the parts outside the CDR3, is EAGVAQSPRYKIIEKRQSVAFWCNPISGHATLYWYQQILGQGPKLLIQFQNNGVVDDSQLPKDRFSAERLKGVDSTLKIQPAKLEDSAVYLCASSAFGRSEQYFGPGTRLTVT.